Following are 19 T cell receptor beta chains from one sample sequenced in a study of shared clonotypes between healthy human individuals. Repertoires were generated with immunoSEQ multiplex PCR, while TCRdb's copy carries only in-frame clones and drops some. This table has 490,000 or so clones, 79% appearing once. The sample was PBMCs. The source of these receptors is a woman aged 40 to 49 in good health. Some clones in this sample may be carry-over from other donors' samples.

This clone turned up a few times. This chain links TRBV10-2 with TRBJ2-7; 8 nucleotides align to TRBD2. V shed 7 bases, J shed 3 bases, and the junction held 11 bases outside the gene matches. Per germline, CDR1 WSHSY and CDR2 SAAADI. The CDR3 loop spans 15 amino acids. This CDR3 is CASTPGRVGVYEQYF. Written as DNA, the CDR3 is TGCGCCAGCACCCCCGGGAGGGTTGGGGTCTACGAGCAGTACTTC.

The chain carries TRBV28 and TRBJ2-5; 10 bases align to TRBD1. The V gene's germline CDR1 is MDHEN and CDR2 SYDVKM. The CDR3 has 15 residues. The trim removed 5 bases at V and 3 bases at J, leaving 6 bases unmatched. The CDR3 nucleotides read TGTGCCAGCAGTCCTGCCGGGACAGGGGAAGAGACCCAGTACTTC. Its protein is CASSPAGTGEETQYF.

The chain links TRBV15 to TRBJ2-5; D gene uncertain. Trimming shortened V by 0 bases and J by 3 bases, and 5 bases separated the two germline ends. Germline loops: CDR1 LNHNV, CDR2 YYDKDF (reference sequence). This CDR3 is 13 amino acids long. The CDR3 region is CATSREREETQYF. The DNA of the CDR3 is TGTGCCACCAGCAGAGAGAGAGAAGAGACCCAGTACTTC.

This chain connects TRBV2 to TRBJ1-1, with a tentative D call TRBD1 (5 bases). This CDR3 spans 13 amino acids. The ends were cut back, 3 bases at V and 0 bases at J, with 5 bases in the middle. Germline assignment: CDR1 SNHLY and CDR2 FYNNEI. This CDR3 reads CASSETVNTEAFF. The DNA of the CDR3 is TGTGCCAGCAGTGAGACAGTGAACACTGAAGCTTTCTTT.

The chain carries TRBV27 and TRBJ2-7, with 9 bases aligning to TRBD2. Germline V gene data show CDR1 as MNHEY and CDR2 as SMNVEV (reference sequence). The CDR3 covers 15 residues. The ends lost 6 bases at V and 3 bases at J; junction bases unmatched: 9. The DNA of the CDR3 is TGTGCCAGCAGCCCAGCGGCGGGAGGGTTCTACGAGCAGTACTTC. Residues: CASSPAAGGFYEQYF.

This clone showed up just once. V usage is TRBV5-4 and J usage is TRBJ2-5; D gene ambiguous. Germline CDR1 and CDR2: SGHNT and YYREEE (reference sequence). The V end lost 5 bases, the J end lost 0 bases, and 14 bases lay between the germline ends. The CDR3 has 15 amino acids. The CDR3 region is CASSSRSGNQETQYF. The DNA for the CDR3 is TGTGCCAGCAGTTCGAGGTCCGGAAACCAAGAGACCCAGTACTTC.

The chain recombines TRBV11-2 with TRBJ2-3; TRBD2 agrees at 11 bases. CDR3 length equals 15 residues. V shed 3 bases and J 4 bases; nucleotides not matched to a gene: 3. The germline V gene has CDR1 SGHAT and CDR2 FQNNGV. CDR3 sequence: CASSFSGRVADTQYF. The CDR3, as DNA: TGTGCCAGCAGCTTTAGCGGGAGGGTTGCAGATACGCAGTATTTT.

In its sample, this clone was seen once. The CDR3 region has the DNA TGTGCCAGCAGCCCCGGGGCCCAAGAGACCCAGTACTTC. Protein product: CASSPGAQETQYF. The chain uses TRBV7-3 and TRBJ2-5; possibly TRBD1 or TRBD2 for D (5 bases each). The germline V gene has CDR1 SGHTA and CDR2 FQGTGA. Trimming removed 5 bases from V and 1 base from J, with 8 bases in between. The CDR3 sequence is 13 residues long.

This clone was picked up a small number of times. The chain links TRBV6-6 to TRBJ2-1; D not certain. Looked up from germline, CDR1 is MNHNY and CDR2 is SVGAGI (reference sequence). The CDR3 loop spans 16 amino acids. Deletions cut 5 bases from V and 0 bases from J, with 14 bases between. CDR3 in amino acids: CASSTRTASSYNEQFF. The CDR3 coding sequence is TGTGCCAGCAGTACCCGGACGGCAAGCTCCTACAATGAGCAGTTCTTC.

This clone was found many times. The chain uses TRBV19 and TRBJ1-2, with 10 bases matching TRBD1. Unmatched junction bases numbered 6, after V lost 5 bases and J lost 3 bases. The CDR3 has 15 residues. Germline CDR1 and CDR2: LNHDA and SQIVND (reference sequence). The CDR3 region is CASSPGQGVYYGYTF. Written as DNA, the CDR3 is TGTGCCAGTAGTCCCGGACAGGGGGTATACTATGGCTACACCTTC.

The chain joins TRBV28 to TRBJ1-2, with D unclear. The CDR3 is 14 amino acids. Between the trimmed V and J ends, which lost 5 bases and 4 bases, there was a span of 14 bases. Germline V gene lookup returns CDR1 MDHEN and CDR2 SYDVKM. The CDR3 sequence: CASSNLPSGYGYTF. Here the CDR3 DNA reads TGTGCCAGCAGTAACCTCCCAAGCGGCTATGGCTACACCTTC.

The J gene is TRBJ2-1, the V gene TRBV7-3; 9 bases line up with TRBD1. This CDR3 is built from 14 residues. The germline V gene encodes CDR1 SGHTA and CDR2 FQGTGA. The J segment lost 7 bases and the V segment lost 4 bases, leaving 5 bases of the junction unmatched. CDR3 nucleotide sequence: TGTGCCAGCAGCTCCGGGACAGGGAGGAATGAGCAGTTCTTC. This encodes CASSSGTGRNEQFF.

V gene TRBV7-9 combines with J gene TRBJ1-2; D possibly corresponds to TRBD1 (5 bases). The CDR3 is 14 residues long. V was shortened by 3 bases and J by 7 bases, with 15 bases between the two germline ends. Germline CDR1 SEHNR, CDR2 FQNEAQ (reference sequence). CDR3 loop: CASSLSAGGVGYTF. CDR3 nucleotides: TGTGCCAGCAGCTTGTCTGCGGGAGGGGTTGGCTACACCTTC.

This clone was seen only a few times. This chain connects TRBV29-1 to TRBJ1-2; a weak D match, TRBD1 (5 bases). V lost 4 bases and J 2 bases, leaving 11 bases between the germline ends. The germline V gene has CDR1 SQVTM and CDR2 ANQGSEA. This CDR3 is 13 amino acids long. The CDR3: CSVARGPNYGYTF. CDR3 DNA: TGCAGCGTTGCGCGGGGACCCAACTATGGCTACACCTTC.

V usage is TRBV7-3 and J usage is TRBJ2-7; possible D gene TRBD1, 6 bases. V dropped 1 base and J dropped 5 bases, with 12 bases sitting between them. The CDR3 loop spans 14 amino acids. In germline, CDR1 is SGHTA, CDR2 FQGTGA. This CDR3 reads CASSLRGQVNEQYF. CDR3 bases: TGTGCCAGCAGCTTAAGGGGACAAGTTAACGAGCAGTACTTC.

V gene TRBV5-1 combines with J gene TRBJ2-7; D is perhaps TRBD2 (5 bases). The CDR3 runs 14 residues. V lost 2 bases, J lost 6 bases, and 15 bases lay in between. Looked up from germline, CDR1 is SGHRS and CDR2 is YFSETQ. The CDR3 sequence is CASSFGPPGSEQYF. In DNA, the CDR3 is TGCGCCAGCAGCTTTGGTCCGCCGGGGAGCGAGCAGTACTTC.

This clone was counted a few times. V usage is TRBV5-1 and J usage is TRBJ2-5; D is unresolved. The CDR3 runs 12 residues. The ends were cut back, 3 bases at V and 2 bases at J, with 5 bases in the middle. From germline, CDR1 is SGHRS and CDR2 YFSETQ. As DNA, the CDR3 is TGCGCCAGCAGCTGGCCTCAAGAGACCCAGTACTTC. Translation: CASSWPQETQYF. The whole variable domain, remainder taken from reference TRBV5-1 and TRBJ2-5, is KAGVTQTPRYLIKTRGQQVTLSCSPISGHRSVSWYQQTPGQGLQFLFEYFSETQRNKGNFPGRFSGRQFSNSRSEMNVSTLELGDSALYLCASSWPQETQYFGPGTRLLVL.

This chain connects TRBV28 to TRBJ1-1; TRBD1 aligns across 7 bases. This CDR3 contains 14 residues. With V trimmed by 4 bases and J by 3 bases, 5 bases remained unmatched. In germline, CDR1 is MDHEN, CDR2 SYDVKM. DNA for the CDR3: TGTGCCAGCAGTTGGGACAGACCCGACACTGAAGCTTTCTTT. This encodes CASSWDRPDTEAFF.

The gene calls are TRBV9 and TRBJ1-2; D unresolved. The CDR3 sequence is 14 residues long. Germline assignment: CDR1 SGDLS and CDR2 YYNGEE. The germline V and J ends were trimmed by 1 base and 2 bases, with 9 bases remaining between them. The CDR3 coding sequence is TGTGCCAGCAGCGTATTAGGCCAGAACTATGGCTACACCTTC. Its translation: CASSVLGQNYGYTF.